This T cell receptor (beta chain) was profiled in a study of beta chain features in type 1 diabetes. Expressed TCRB transcripts were sequenced after all isolated RNA was converted to cDNA. Libraries were prepared by immunoSEQ multiplex PCR; TCRdb keeps only in-frame clonotypes and omits some of them. The sample includes about 620,000 clones, 15% to 19% of them seen just once. The CDR3 extends over 12 amino acids. Germline V gene sequence: CDR1 SQVTM, CDR2 ANQGSEA. The V and J ends lost 8 bases and 1 base, in that order; junction bases with no gene match: 2. The genes are TRBV29-1 and TRBJ2-1, with 7 bases that match TRBD2. The specimen sequenced was naive CD4+ T cells from blood. The sequence came from a man between 18 and 29 years old in good health. In nucleotides, the CDR3 is TGCAGCTGGGGAGGGTCCTACAATGAGCAGTTCTTC. Its protein product is CSWGGSYNEQFF.